A single sample is the source of the 10 T cell receptor beta chains below, sequenced in a study of cytomegalovirus exposure and HLA in healthy donors. The PCR ran on 60 Vbeta and 13 Jbeta primers. Some clones are missing from TCRdb's copy, which holds only in-frame ones; the method was immunoSEQ multiplex PCR. Seen here are some 140,000 clones, about three quarters observed once, and the top ten hold over 1%. The sequenced sample consisted of PBMCs. These receptors were collected from a woman between 40 and 50 years old in good health and CMV-seronegative.

This chain links TRBV2 with TRBJ1-1; a weak D match, TRBD1 (5 bases). The CDR3 length is 11 residues. Germline CDR1 and CDR2: SNHLY and FYNNEI. V was shortened by 8 bases and J by 8 bases, with 12 bases between the two germline ends. This CDR3 is CASSRGGEAFF. The CDR3 DNA follows: TGTGCCAGCTCCCGGGGGGGGGAAGCTTTCTTT.

The rearrangement links TRBV7-9 to TRBJ1-4; 9 bases line up with TRBD1. CDR3 size: 15 residues. Germline V gene data show CDR1 as SEHNR and CDR2 as FQNEAQ (reference sequence). Trimming removed 5 bases from V and 6 bases from J; junction bases left unmatched: 7. The CDR3 protein is CASSQTGQGYEKLFF. The CDR3 DNA reads TGTGCCAGCAGCCAGACGGGACAGGGATATGAAAAACTGTTTTTT.

The V gene is TRBV6-1, the J gene TRBJ1-2; 9 nucleotides match TRBD1. The ends lost 4 bases at V and 4 bases at J; junction bases unmatched: 10. The germline gives CDR1 MNHNS, CDR2 SASEGT. This CDR3 region has 16 residues. CDR3 amino acids: CASSVNPGQGGYGYTF. The CDR3 DNA is TGTGCCAGCAGTGTAAACCCGGGACAGGGCGGCTATGGCTACACCTTC.

This chain links TRBV15 with TRBJ2-1; 10 bases fit TRBD2. The ends lost 0 bases at V and 2 bases at J; junction bases unmatched: 7. This CDR3 has 18 residues. Germline loops: CDR1 LNHNV, CDR2 YYDKDF (reference sequence). The CDR3 region is CATSRDRIAGGPYNEQFF. The CDR3 nucleotides are TGTGCCACCAGCAGAGATCGTATAGCGGGGGGACCCTACAATGAGCAGTTCTTC.

This chain connects TRBV18 to TRBJ1-1; no clear D gene. Germline CDR1 reads KGHSH; CDR2 reads LQKENI. Trimming stripped 0 bases from V and 7 bases from J, with 6 bases between. This CDR3 contains 12 residues. In DNA, the CDR3 is TGTGCCAGCTCACCACCCTATGGTGAAGCTTTCTTT. Its protein product is CASSPPYGEAFF.

This chain connects TRBV19 to TRBJ2-2, with TRBD1 identical over 11 bases. V shed 5 bases and J 3 bases; nucleotides not matched to a gene: 2. The CDR3 contains 15 residues. Germline V gene sequence: CDR1 LNHDA, CDR2 SQIVND (reference sequence). The CDR3 DNA reads TGTGCCAGTAGTGAGGACAGGGGGCACACCGGGGAGCTGTTTTTT. This encodes CASSEDRGHTGELFF.

This chain connects TRBV4-1 to TRBJ1-1, with a tentative D call TRBD1 (6 bases). The CDR3 sequence is 19 residues long. Germline CDR1 is MGHRA and CDR2 is YSYEKL. V shed 0 bases and J shed 1 base, with 21 bases lying between them. The CDR3 nucleotides read TGCGCCAGCAGCCAAGACTGGGGAGGGGGTATTTCTGCGAACACTGAAGCTTTCTTT. It translates to CASSQDWGGGISANTEAFF.

The chain joins TRBV6-5 to TRBJ1-2, with 7 bases fitting TRBD1. The CDR3 runs to 15 residues. The V gene's germline CDR1 is MNHEY and CDR2 SVGAGI. V was pared by 6 bases and J by 2 bases, with 9 bases of the junction left unmatched. The CDR3 DNA follows: TGTGCCAGCAGCCTTCATCCGGGACAGAACTATGGCTACACCTTC. Translating it yields CASSLHPGQNYGYTF.

The chain recombines TRBV4-1 with TRBJ2-1, with D possibly matching TRBD1 (5 bases). Germline assignment: CDR1 MGHRA and CDR2 YSYEKL. Trimming removed 0 bases at V and 8 bases at J, with 11 bases between. CDR3 length: 14 amino acids. DNA of the CDR3: TGCGCCAGCAGCCAAGATAGGGGTGGCTATGAGCAGTTCTTC. Protein sequence: CASSQDRGGYEQFF.

V usage is TRBV4-2 and J usage is TRBJ2-3; 7 bases align to TRBD2. From germline, CDR1 is LGHNA and CDR2 YNFKEQ. This CDR3 has 17 residues. J lost 4 bases, V lost 3 bases, and 13 bases had no gene match. Here the CDR3 DNA reads TGTGCCAGCAGCCACCCCATGGGGGGGAAGGGCCCAGATACGCAGTATTTT. Protein product: CASSHPMGGKGPDTQYF.